Listed here is a single T cell receptor beta chain. This sample stems from a study of preoperative IRX-2 immunotherapy in early breast cancer. Specified treatment: preoperative locoregional IRX-2 cytokine immunotherapy. This phase Ib study tested locoregional IRX-2 cytokine immunotherapy given before surgery. Method: immunoSEQ multiplex PCR; TCRdb's copy keeps in-frame clones and lacks some. The table includes 15,000 to 25,000 clones, about 85% detected once. The CDR3 length is 13 residues. CDR1 and CDR2 (germline): SQVTM, ANQGSEA. The ends were cut back, 7 bases at V and 2 bases at J, with 13 bases in the middle.

The sequence derives from a human donor with breast cancer. The V and J genes are TRBV29-1 and TRBJ2-3; D not certain. The sequences come from lymph node tissue, collected after IRX-2 immunotherapy. The CDR3 DNA sequence: TGCAGCGGCCAGACTTTGTTCACAGATACGCAGTATTTT. Its protein is CSGQTLFTDTQYF.